This T cell receptor beta chain stems from a study of beta chain features in type 1 diabetes (dated by TCRdb to about 2018). A note on the overall study: Mean age, gender distribution, total cell number and subset yield did not differ between patients and healthy donors. A total of about 110 million sorted cells were examined across all samples, and the number of cells per subset was strongly correlated with RNA yield. The study compared TCRB repertoires of sorted circulating CD4+ T cell subsets between recently diagnosed type 1 diabetes patients and matched healthy donors. Regulatory and stem cell-like memory subsets were isolated from only 8 patients and about eight healthy donors, whereas naive and central memory subsets came from all 30 or so donors. The full study reports these points: Because cDNA rather than genomic DNA was sequenced, highly expressing activated cells could have been over-represented, although no difference in activation and CD3 levels was found between groups. A moderate but significant shortening of TCRB CDR3 length was observed in type 1 diabetes patients in all four CD4+ subsets. Because the HLA sub-analyses included only small numbers of individuals, any influence of HLA type on TCRB rearrangement was left unresolved. At VDJ recombination sites, patients with type 1 diabetes made fewer insertions and deleted more nucleotides, a pattern implying thymic rearrangement abnormalities. PCR might favor shorter templates, but patient and control samples were amplified and corrected together, so any skew would affect both groups equally. Naive, central memory and regulatory TCRB repertoires appeared to be more alike among patients than among healthy donors.

In the germline V gene, CDR1 corresponds to MNHNS and CDR2 to SASEGT. From its cysteine to its phenylalanine, the CDR3 spans 13 amino acids. Only CDR3 DNA is held: 39 bases, read in frame from base 1. The entire amount of isolated RNA was reverse transcribed using the High Capacity cDNA Reverse Transcription Kit, so the sequenced TCRB transcripts were expressed ones. Naive, central memory and regulatory T cell samples underwent deep immunoSEQ sequencing, averaging roughly 3.3 million total reads per sample. After sorted cells were lysed in RLT buffer, RNA was extracted with DNase-treated RNeasy Micro or Mini kits, with the choice depending on cell number. To prevent cross-contamination, each cell subset was processed individually, whereas patient and healthy donor samples were processed jointly. The immunoSEQ multiplex PCR was used to amplify TCRB sequences from cDNA, yielding 87-bp fragments that span the CDR3 region. Sequencing of the amplicons was performed on the Illumina HiSeq platform. The authors' analysis ran thus. Synthetic template baselines were used to correct PCR bias computationally, reads within Hamming distance 2 were collapsed together, and singletons that could not be merged were discarded. Reads were aligned against IMGT so that V, D and J genes, CDR3 length and insertions or deletions at six rearrangement sites could be assigned. Within each subset, clonotype counts were normalized to sorted cell number, and only after that were true diversity and Gini coefficients computed with the tcR R package. The overlap coefficient, calculated on TCRB nucleotide sequences, was used to quantify repertoire sharing. TCRdb limited this immuneACCESS table to in-frame rearrangements with V and J called. A share of clones is missing; checked studies link under half to unresolved V genes, and the rest is unexplained. The D gene and trimming were derived from the DNA, and the V and J assignments and clone size from that table. The sample records a few hundred thousand clones, over 8.5% of which are singletons. The ten top clones hold about 0.6% of the sample.

A remark on this clone: The specificity of this receptor is unknown. Per-base quality was not reported, and no clone a single base away is much larger than it.

Each donor gave one peripheral blood draw, approximately 110 mL on average, collected into heparinised tubes. A BD FACSAria II was used to sort naive, central memory, regulatory and stem cell-like memory CD4+ T cells with a panel that included CD45RO, CCR7, CD25, CD127, CD95 and CD27. A purity above 95% was achieved for all sorted populations. PBMCs were isolated immediately by Lymphoprep density gradient centrifugation and stained directly without culture. Samples were stained and sorted in pairs, with one healthy donor and one patient per experiment, so that batch effects were minimized. Material: central memory CD4+ T cells from blood. The TCR comes from a man younger than 45 with type 1 diabetes. This chain joins TRBV6-1 to TRBJ2-5; a tentative D match to TRBD1 spans 5 bases. The J call may not be correct, given that the DNA end is closer to TRBJ2-7. The CDR3 corresponds to CASSAKQGVEQYF. The DNA sequence is as follows: TGTGCCAGCAGTGCCAAGCAGGGCGTCGAGCAGTACTTC.